A selection of T cell receptor beta chains follows, all from one sample in a study of cytomegalovirus exposure and HLA in healthy donors. Generated by immunoSEQ multiplex PCR, the TCRdb table keeps only in-frame clones and is missing some. The sample shows some 200,000 clones, roughly 77% of them seen only once. Sequencing input: PBMCs. All receptors come from a male donor in good health and CMV-seropositive. CDR3s include the opening cysteine and the closing phenylalanine or tryptophan. The D gene is left open where the match is weak. Clone size is stated in some rows and not others, as once, few, many or a class when expanded.

size,D,J,V,CDR3,DNA
-,-,TRBJ1-5,TRBV7-9,CASSLEFGGSNQPQHF,TGTGCCAGCAGCTTAGAGTTCGGCGGCAGCAATCAGCCCCAGCATTTT
-,-,TRBJ1-3,TRBV4-2,CASSQESVTGRGNTIYF,TGTGCCAGCAGCCAAGAGTCCGTAACCGGGAGAGGAAACACCATATATTTT
-,TRBD2,TRBJ2-7,TRBV11-1,CASSLERLAAYEQYF,TGTGCCAGCAGCTTAGAGCGGCTAGCGGCCTACGAGCAGTACTTC
-,-,TRBJ1-2,TRBV19,CASSRGGGSYGYTF,TGTGCCAGTAGCCGAGGGGGGGGAAGCTATGGCTACACCTTC
-,-,TRBJ2-5,TRBV2,CASKTDGPGTQYF,TGTGCCAGCAAGACAGATGGGCCGGGGACCCAGTACTTC
-,TRBD1,TRBJ1-6,TRBV29-1,CSASYGTGDSPLHF,TGCAGCGCCTCGTATGGGACAGGGGATTCACCCCTCCACTTT
-,-,TRBJ2-1,TRBV7-9,CSSSNRSNEQFF,TGTTCCAGCAGCAATAGGAGCAATGAGCAGTTCTTC
few,-,TRBJ2-7,TRBV6-1,CASTPTQGLYEQYF,TGTGCCAGCACCCCTACGCAGGGGCTATACGAGCAGTACTTC
few,TRBD1,TRBJ1-2,TRBV18,CASSPGQGGYTF,TGTGCCAGCTCACCGGGACAGGGTGGCTACACCTTC
-,-,TRBJ2-7,TRBV11-2,CASSPGFRDRGEQYF,TGTGCCAGCAGCCCAGGGTTCAGGGATAGGGGGGAGCAGTACTTC
-,TRBD1,TRBJ1-1,TRBV25-1,CASSRGFIAFF,TGTGCCAGCAGCAGGGGGTTCATAGCTTTCTTT
-,-,TRBJ1-2,TRBV5-6,CASSSGRGLGYGYTF,TGTGCCAGCAGCTCCGGACGGGGTTTGGGCTATGGCTACACCTTC
-,TRBD2,TRBJ2-1,TRBV7-2,CASSLGGGRSFRGEQFF,TGTGCCAGCAGCTTAGGGGGCGGGAGGTCCTTTCGGGGTGAGCAGTTCTTC
-,-,TRBJ1-1,TRBV6-5,CASSFGGISNTEAFF,TGTGCCAGCAGTTTCGGCGGCATCTCGAACACTGAAGCTTTCTTT
-,-,TRBJ2-6,TRBV18,CASSPARPGANVLTF,TGTGCCAGCTCACCGGCGAGGCCTGGGGCCAACGTCCTGACTTTC
-,-,TRBJ1-1,TRBV28,CASSARDTEAFF,TGTGCCAGCAGTGCCAGGGACACTGAAGCTTTCTTT
-,-,TRBJ2-3,TRBV7-2,CASSLGFMGTSTDTQYF,TGTGCCAGCAGCTTAGGTTTCATGGGGACTAGCACAGATACGCAGTATTTT
once,-,TRBJ2-2,TRBV10-2,CASNTGGTNTGELFF,TGCGCCAGCAATACAGGCGGCACGAACACCGGGGAGCTGTTTTTT
-,-,TRBJ2-3,TRBV9,CASSGDLRSAGRDTQYF,TGTGCCAGCAGTGGGGATCTTCGGAGTGCGGGGAGAGATACGCAGTATTTT
-,TRBD2,TRBJ2-3,TRBV6-6,CASAQRGGLDTQYF,TGTGCCAGCGCGCAGCGGGGGGGCCTAGATACGCAGTATTTT
-,-,TRBJ2-1,TRBV9,CASSIPAQGGGFNEQFF,TGTGCCAGCAGCATCCCAGCCCAAGGGGGGGGCTTCAATGAGCAGTTCTTC
-,TRBD2,TRBJ2-1,TRBV4-2,CASSQRTSGGASRNEQFF,TGTGCCAGCAGCCAGAGGACTAGCGGGGGAGCTAGCAGAAATGAGCAGTTCTTC
-,TRBD1,TRBJ2-3,TRBV2,CASSGPDRASTDTQYF,TGTGCCAGCAGTGGCCCGGACAGGGCAAGCACAGATACGCAGTATTTT
-,-,TRBJ2-5,TRBV5-4,CASSFQGRETQYF,TGTGCCAGCAGCTTTCAGGGGCGGGAGACCCAGTACTTC
-,TRBD1,TRBJ1-5,TRBV7-3,CASSLYAGQEPQHF,TGTGCCAGCAGCTTATACGCAGGACAGGAGCCCCAGCATTTT
few,-,TRBJ1-3,TRBV6-6,CASSHSTGIGNTIYF,TGTGCCAGCAGTCACTCCACAGGGATCGGAAACACCATATATTTT
-,-,TRBJ2-7,TRBV28,CASSSPEATYEQYF,TGTGCCAGCAGTTCCCCCGAGGCAACCTACGAGCAGTACTTC
-,-,TRBJ1-1,TRBV27,CASSKGQTKSLNTEAFF,TGTGCCAGCAGTAAAGGACAGACCAAGAGTTTGAACACTGAAGCTTTCTTT
-,TRBD1,TRBJ1-4,TRBV4-3,CASSQGQGNEKLFF,TGCGCCAGCAGCCAAGGACAGGGGAACGAAAAACTGTTTTTT
-,-,TRBJ1-1,TRBV15,CATSRARPLGTEAFF,TGTGCCACCAGCAGAGCGCGGCCCTTGGGTACTGAAGCTTTCTTT
-,TRBD1,TRBJ2-5,TRBV19,CASSLTGAATQYF,TGTGCCAGTTCATTGACAGGGGCGGCGACCCAGTACTTC
-,TRBD1,TRBJ1-6,TRBV7-9,CANSEYRGLSPLHF,TGTGCCAACTCGGAATACAGGGGGCTGTCACCCCTCCACTTT
few,-,TRBJ2-1,TRBV5-5,CASSLTGESYNEQFF,TGTGCCAGCAGCTTGACTGGAGAGTCCTACAATGAGCAGTTCTTC
-,-,TRBJ1-1,TRBV9,CASSGGRINTEAFF,TGTGCCAGCAGCGGAGGGAGAATCAACACTGAAGCTTTCTTT
-,TRBD2,TRBJ2-1,TRBV6-6,CASSLPGGVVIEQFF,TGTGCCAGCAGTTTGCCGGGGGGGGTGGTTATTGAGCAGTTCTTC
-,TRBD2,TRBJ2-1,TRBV7-2,CASSLTSGSLFF,TGTGCCAGCAGCCTAACTAGCGGGAGTCTGTTCTTC
-,-,TRBJ2-7,TRBV6-5,CASSYSAGAFGYEQYF,TGTGCCAGCAGTTACTCGGCAGGGGCCTTTGGTTACGAGCAGTACTTC
-,-,TRBJ1-1,TRBV7-9,CASGTFGWAAGGNTEAFF,TGTGCCAGCGGCACATTCGGCTGGGCCGCGGGTGGGAACACTGAAGCTTTCTTT
few,-,TRBJ1-1,TRBV6-5,CASSPQGRGTEAFF,TGTGCCAGCAGCCCCCAAGGGAGGGGCACTGAAGCTTTCTTT
-,-,TRBJ1-1,TRBV4-3,CASSQATDSSAFF,TGCGCCAGCAGCCAAGCGACAGACTCGTCGGCTTTCTTT
-,TRBD2,TRBJ2-2,TRBV4-3,CASSLGLAGANTGELFF,TGCGCCAGCAGCCTTGGACTAGCGGGGGCGAACACCGGGGAGCTGTTTTTT
once,TRBD2,TRBJ2-1,TRBV5-1,CASTIGTSGIYEQFF,TGCGCCAGCACCATAGGGACTAGCGGGATATATGAGCAGTTCTTC
-,-,TRBJ2-1,TRBV5-1,CASGDWGLEQFF,TGCGCCAGCGGGGACTGGGGGTTGGAGCAGTTCTTC
-,TRBD1,TRBJ1-2,TRBV5-1,CASSLDRGDGYTF,TGCGCCAGCAGCTTGGACAGGGGGGACGGCTACACCTTC
few,-,TRBJ1-1,TRBV7-6,CASSSASWATEAFF,TGTGCCAGCAGCTCCGCGTCTTGGGCCACTGAAGCTTTCTTT
few,TRBD2,TRBJ2-7,TRBV6-5,CASSQTSGYSYEQYF,TGTGCCAGCAGTCAAACTAGCGGGTATTCCTACGAGCAGTACTTC
-,-,TRBJ2-1,TRBV11-2,CASSQNRDFFNEQFF,TGTGCCAGCAGTCAAAACCGGGACTTTTTCAATGAGCAGTTCTTC
-,TRBD1,TRBJ2-7,TRBV11-2,CASSKGTGDYEQYF,TGTGCCAGCAGCAAGGGGACAGGAGACTACGAGCAGTACTTC
-,-,TRBJ2-2,TRBV9,CASSPAVNTGELFF,TGTGCCAGCAGCCCAGCGGTGAACACCGGGGAGCTGTTTTTT
-,TRBD1,TRBJ1-6,TRBV6-5,CASSTGTGPSPLHF,TGTGCCAGCAGCACCGGGACAGGGCCTTCACCCCTCCACTTT
-,-,TRBJ2-1,TRBV7-8,CASSLVDSGVRGEQFF,TGTGCCAGCAGCTTAGTCGACAGTGGGGTTAGGGGCGAGCAGTTCTTC
-,-,TRBJ1-5,TRBV19,CASSIIGGDTRNQPQHF,TGTGCCAGTAGTATTATTGGGGGGGACACACGCAATCAGCCCCAGCATTTT
-,TRBD2,TRBJ2-7,TRBV28,CAAGRAYEQYF,TGTGCCGCCGGGAGGGCCTACGAGCAGTACTTC
-,-,TRBJ1-5,TRBV11-2,CASSFNNQPQHF,TGTGCCAGCAGCTTTAACAATCAGCCCCAGCATTTT
-,-,TRBJ2-2,TRBV7-3,CASSFPGAPVTGELFF,TGTGCCAGCAGCTTTCCAGGGGCCCCGGTCACCGGGGAGCTGTTTTTT